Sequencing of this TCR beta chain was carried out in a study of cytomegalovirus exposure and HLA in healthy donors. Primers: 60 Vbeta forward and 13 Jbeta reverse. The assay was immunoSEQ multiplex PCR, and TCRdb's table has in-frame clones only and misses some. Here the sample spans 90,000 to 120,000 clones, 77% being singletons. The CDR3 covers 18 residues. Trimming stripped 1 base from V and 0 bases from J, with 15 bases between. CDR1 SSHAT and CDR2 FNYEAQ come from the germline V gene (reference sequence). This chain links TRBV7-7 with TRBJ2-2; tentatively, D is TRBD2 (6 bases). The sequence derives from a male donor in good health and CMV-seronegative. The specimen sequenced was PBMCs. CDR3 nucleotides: TGTGCCAGCAGCTTAGAGGATGGAGGGCTGGCGAACACCGGGGAGCTGTTTTTT. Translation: CASSLEDGGLANTGELFF.